One sample yielded the 14 T cell receptor beta chains listed below, sequenced in a study of tumor-infiltrating lymphocytes in primary liver carcinoma. Reverse transcription of around 500 ng total RNA with a constant-region primer produced TCR beta cDNA. For TCR beta, libraries were produced by three nested multiplex PCR rounds using slightly modified ARM-PCR. With TRBV1-TRBV30 forward primers and a C-beta reverse primer, the first two PCR rounds were run for around 10 cycles each. TCRdb recomputed calls from the multiplex PCR reads with MiXCR, one row per CDR3 protein. Among 100,000 or so distinct CDR3 sequences, 55% to 80% were seen once, and the ten largest hold around 12%. The roughly 20-31 mg bulk tissue piece was not sorted before simultaneous RNA and DNA extraction. Sequenced input: liver tumor tissue from sampling region 2. As to subset: tumor region T2, inferior pole. These receptor sequences come from a woman aged 60-75 years with primary liver carcinoma and hepatitis B virus infection.

As to this clonotype: The conserved phenylalanine or tryptophan is not found at the CDR3 terminus, so this likely reflects a read error. The V gene is TRBV6-2 or TRBV6-3, the J gene TRBJ2-7; weak D call: TRBD2 (7 bases). The CDR3 sequence is 14 residues long. Germline V lookup: CDR1 MNHEY, CDR2 SVGEGT. CDR3 residues: CTSSTAGARNEQYS. The DNA for the CDR3 is TGTACCAGCAGTACCGCGGGGGCGCGGAACGAGCAGTACTCC.

The J gene is TRBJ2-5, the V gene TRBV28, with D possibly TRBD1 on 5 matching bases. Germline CDR1 MDHEN, CDR2 SYDVKM. The ends were cut back, 3 bases at V and 2 bases at J, with 13 bases in the middle. This CDR3 comprises 15 residues. The CDR3 nucleotides read TGTGCCAGCAGTTTGTGGGGCAGAGTACAAGAGACCCAGTACTTC. Translated: CASSLWGRVQETQYF.

This clonotype was recorded at least ten times. This sequence joins TRBV6-5 and TRBJ2-4; no firm D call. Germline CDR1 reads MNHEY; CDR2 reads SVGAGI. The CDR3 covers 15 residues. Trimming stripped 8 bases from V and 0 bases from J, with 14 bases between. The CDR3 region has the DNA TGTGCCAGCCGAGGCACTATGTTAGCCAAAAACATTCAGTACTTC. Protein sequence: CASRGTMLAKNIQYF.

On this clonotype: The germline gene is not matched at one end of the junction; a read error may be the cause. This rearrangement joins TRBV6-5 to TRBJ2-5; D remains ambiguous. The CDR3 is made up of 16 amino acids. Per the germline V gene, CDR1 is MNHEY and CDR2 is SVGAGI. The CDR3 bases are TGTGTCAGCAGTTACTACTCGTCGCAGTCCCAAGAGACCCAGCACTTC. It translates to CVSSYYSSQSQETQHF.

This clonotype appeared many times. This chain joins TRBV7-8 and TRBJ2-2; TRBD1 might be the D (5 bases). The V end was cut by 1 base, the J end by 5 bases, with 8 bases between. Germline V gives CDR1 SGHVS, CDR2 FQNEAQ. CDR3 length equals 14 residues. The CDR3: CASSLVSGTGELFF. The CDR3, as DNA: TGTGCCAGCAGCTTAGTTTCAGGGACCGGGGAGCTGTTTTTT. Based on the CDR3 plus reference TRBV7-8 and TRBJ2-2, the full variable domain is GAGVSQSPRYKVAKRGQDVALRCDPISGHVSLFWYQQALGQGPEFLTYFQNEAQLDKSGLPSDRFFAERPEGSVSTLKIQRTQQEDSAVYLCASSLVSGTGELFFGEGSRLTVL.

This clonotype was seen only a few times. An end of the junction does not agree with germline; a read error may underlie this. This sequence joins TRBV11-2 and TRBJ2-5; 10 bases map to TRBD2. CDR1 and CDR2 (germline): SGHAT, FQNNGV. This CDR3 spans 16 amino acids. The chain's CDR3 is CACRPPTSGNWETQYF. DNA for the CDR3: TGTGCCTGCAGACCACCCACTAGCGGGAACTGGGAGACCCAGTACTTC.

As for this clonotype: At one end, the junction sequence differs from germline, possibly due to a read error. J is TRBJ2-1 and V is TRBV11-2, with 8 bases matching TRBD1. Germline CDR1 reads SGHAT; CDR2 reads FQNNGV. The CDR3 totals 13 residues. This CDR3 is CTSSLDRDDEQFF. The DNA of the CDR3 is TGTACCAGCAGTTTGGACAGGGATGATGAGCAGTTCTTC.

Remarks on this clonotype: At one end, the junction sequence differs from germline, possibly due to a read error. The genes are TRBV12-3 or TRBV12-4 and TRBJ2-2; TRBD2 might be the D (5 bases). The CDR3 spans 15 residues. This CDR3 reads CASSIRVKDTGELLF. Written as DNA, the CDR3 is TGTGCCAGCAGTATCCGGGTCAAAGACACCGGGGAGCTGCTTTTT.

A remark on this clonotype: A much larger clone is a single base away; this may be a read error. This chain uses TRBV12-3 or TRBV12-4 with TRBJ1-5, with TRBD1 matching over 9 bases. This CDR3 region has 15 residues. CDR3 amino acids: CANSPPDRGDQPQHF. In DNA, the CDR3 is TGTGCCAACAGTCCCCCGGACAGGGGAGATCAGCCCCAGCATTTT.

Notes on this clonotype: Relative to the germline gene, one junction end is altered; a read error may explain this. V and J are TRBV11-1 and TRBJ2-3; 7 bases align to TRBD2. Germline V gives CDR1 SGHAT, CDR2 FQDESV (reference sequence). This CDR3 comprises 14 residues. This CDR3 reads CHSSLRQRAGEFHF. CDR3 DNA sequence: TGTCACAGTAGCTTAAGGCAACGTGCGGGAGAGTTTCACTTT.

The V call is TRBV6-5, the J call TRBJ2-6; TRBD2 is a possible D gene (5 bases). In germline, CDR1 is MNHEY, CDR2 SVGAGI. The CDR3 runs to 15 residues. Trimming stripped 10 bases from V and 5 bases from J, with 18 bases between. The CDR3 spells CATNLGVCWANVLTF. The DNA of the CDR3 is TGTGCCACTAACCTCGGGGTTTGTTGGGCCAACGTCCTGACTTTC.

This chain links TRBV12-3 or TRBV12-4 with TRBJ2-7; tentatively, D is TRBD2 (5 bases). V dropped 6 bases and J dropped 8 bases, with 17 bases sitting between them. This CDR3 spans 13 amino acids. The CDR3 DNA is TGTGCCAGCAGCACTAGAGCCGCAGTGAAGCAGTACTTC. The encoded protein is CASSTRAAVKQYF.

This clonotype was seen only a few times. A much larger clone lies a single base off, so this may be a read error. The chain carries TRBV6-2 or TRBV6-3 and TRBJ2-1; TRBD1 or TRBD2 may be the D gene (6 bases each). CDR3 length: 14 residues. CDR1 is MNHEY, CDR2 SVGEGT, per germline. Trimming removed 5 bases from V and 7 bases from J, with 15 bases in between. CDR3 sequence: CASSTQGGLNEQFF. CDR3 nucleotide sequence: TGTGCCAGCAGTACCCAAGGGGGGCTGAATGAGCAGTTCTTC.

Remarks on this clonotype: A single base separates this from a much larger clone, so it may be a read error. This chain uses TRBV28 with TRBJ2-7; no definite D call. Germline V lookup: CDR1 MDHEN, CDR2 SYDVKM. Trimming shortened V by 4 bases and J by 4 bases, and 11 bases separated the two germline ends. This CDR3 has 13 amino acids. The CDR3 nucleotides are TGTGCCAGCAGTTGGTCCGAGCCGTACGAGCAGTACTTC. The encoded protein is CASSWSEPYEQYF.